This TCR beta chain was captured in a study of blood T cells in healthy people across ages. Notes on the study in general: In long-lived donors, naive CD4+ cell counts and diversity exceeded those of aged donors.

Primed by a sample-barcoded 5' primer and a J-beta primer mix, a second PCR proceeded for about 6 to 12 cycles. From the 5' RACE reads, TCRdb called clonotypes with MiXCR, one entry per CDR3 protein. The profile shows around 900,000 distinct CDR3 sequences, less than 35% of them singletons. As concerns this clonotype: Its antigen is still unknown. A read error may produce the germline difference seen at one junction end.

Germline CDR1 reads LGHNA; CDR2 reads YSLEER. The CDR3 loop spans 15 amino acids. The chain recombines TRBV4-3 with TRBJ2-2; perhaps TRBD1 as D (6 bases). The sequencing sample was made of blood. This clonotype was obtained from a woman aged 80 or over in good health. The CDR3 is CASNQDTGWSGELFF. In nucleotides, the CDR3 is TGCGCCAGCAACCAAGATACAGGGTGGAGCGGGGAGCTGTTTTTT.